This passage covers 32 T cell receptor beta chains from one sample sequenced in a study of cytomegalovirus exposure and HLA in healthy donors. A multiplex PCR was run with 60 Vbeta primers and 13 Jbeta primers. Produced via immunoSEQ multiplex PCR; TCRdb's table is partial and in-frame only. Found here are fewer than 150,000 clones, 80% of them singletons; the top ten hold about 5%. Sequenced material: PBMCs. The receptors shown here come from a male donor in good health and CMV-seronegative.

A few counts support this clone. The J gene is TRBJ2-1, the V gene TRBV7-8, with TRBD1 identical over 8 bases. Germline V lookup: CDR1 SGHVS, CDR2 FQNEAQ. With V trimmed by 5 bases and J by 6 bases, 15 bases remained unmatched. This CDR3 is 17 amino acids long. The CDR3 region has the DNA TGTGCCAGCAGCGTCGGCTGGACGGGACAGGAAATCAATGAGCAGTTCTTC. Translated, it gives CASSVGWTGQEINEQFF.

This chain links TRBV6-5 with TRBJ1-1; D is ambiguous. The V end lost 6 bases, the J end lost 1 base, and 15 bases lay between the germline ends. Germline V gene sequence: CDR1 MNHEY, CDR2 SVGAGI. The CDR3 runs to 15 residues. The CDR3 bases are TGTGCCAGCAGCCGCGGGCGGCGCGGGAACACTGAAGCTTTCTTT. Translating it yields CASSRGRRGNTEAFF.

The J gene is TRBJ1-1, the V gene TRBV2; 7 nucleotides match TRBD1. CDR3 size: 15 residues. CDR1 and CDR2 (germline): SNHLY, FYNNEI. J was trimmed by 0 bases and V by 4 bases; bases with no gene match: 5. The CDR3 spells CASSGDRYMNTEAFF. DNA of the CDR3: TGTGCCAGCAGTGGGGACAGATATATGAACACTGAAGCTTTCTTT.

In this sample, this clone turned up once. This sequence joins TRBV6-5 and TRBJ2-7, with 8 bases lining up with TRBD1. Looked up from germline, CDR1 is MNHEY and CDR2 is SVGAGI. V lost 5 bases and J lost 2; bases outside the gene matches: 5. The length of the CDR3 is 14 residues. Here the CDR3 reads CASSTTGGTYEQYF. The CDR3 nucleotides read TGTGCCAGCAGTACTACAGGGGGGACCTACGAGCAGTACTTC.

The DNA for the CDR3 is TGTGCCAGCAGTGCCGGGACAGCCTCTGGAAACACCATATATTTT. Amino acid sequence: CASSAGTASGNTIYF. The chain has TRBV27 and TRBJ1-3; TRBD1 aligns across 7 bases. This CDR3 comprises 15 residues. V lost 5 bases to trimming and J lost 0 bases; unmatched junction nucleotides: 4. Germline CDR1 and CDR2: MNHEY and SMNVEV (reference sequence).

The J gene is TRBJ2-2, the V gene TRBV7-8; 8 bases agree with TRBD2. CDR1 SGHVS and CDR2 FQNEAQ come from the germline V gene. V was pared by 4 bases and J by 0 bases, with 4 bases of the junction left unmatched. The CDR3 runs to 16 residues. In DNA form, the CDR3 reads TGTGCCAGCAGCTCTCTTAGCGGGGCGAACACCGGGGAGCTGTTTTTT. This sequence encodes CASSSLSGANTGELFF.

This chain connects TRBV4-3 to TRBJ1-1; 8 nucleotides align to TRBD1. From germline, CDR1 is LGHNA and CDR2 YSLEER. V shed 11 bases, J shed 7 bases, and the junction held 18 bases outside the gene matches. The CDR3 runs to 15 residues. As DNA, the CDR3 is TGCGCCTCTAAGTCCGGGCAGGGGGCGTCGCATGAAGCTTTCTTT. This encodes CASKSGQGASHEAFF.

Here the CDR3 reads CASSPTPGGGKTDTQYF. DNA for the CDR3: TGTGCCAGCAGCCCGACGCCGGGGGGCGGTAAAACAGATACGCAGTATTTT. The chain links TRBV4-2 to TRBJ2-3; D may be TRBD2 (7 bases). Germline CDR1 LGHNA, CDR2 YNFKEQ. This CDR3 contains 17 residues. The V end was cut by 4 bases, the J end by 3 bases, with 20 bases between.

The chain recombines TRBV7-9 with TRBJ2-2; D unresolved. Germline-derived CDR1 and CDR2 are SEHNR and FQNEAQ (reference sequence). This CDR3 has 12 amino acids. Trimming left V 2 bases short and J 7 bases short, with 5 bases between. CDR3 loop: CASSLNGGELFF. Here the CDR3 DNA reads TGTGCCAGCAGCTTAAACGGCGGGGAGCTGTTTTTT.

This clone appeared once. V is TRBV4-1 and J is TRBJ1-5; TRBD1 agrees at 8 bases. CDR1 and CDR2 from the germline V gene are MGHRA and YSYEKL. The CDR3 extends over 17 amino acids. With V trimmed by 0 bases and J by 7 bases, 11 bases remained unmatched. The CDR3 region is CASSQDRTGWSRQPQHF. The CDR3 region has the DNA TGCGCCAGCAGCCAAGATAGGACAGGGTGGTCTAGGCAGCCCCAGCATTTT.

The gene calls are TRBV7-2 and TRBJ2-3, with 12 bases matching TRBD2. The CDR3 length is 14 residues. After removal of 3 bases from V and 8 bases from J, the junction contained 3 bases not matched to a gene. Germline V gene sequence: CDR1 SGHTA, CDR2 FQGNSA. The CDR3 coding sequence is TGTGCCAGCAGCTTGCTAGCGGGGGGGAGTACGCAGTATTTT. Its protein is CASSLLAGGSTQYF.

The V and J genes are TRBV11-2 and TRBJ2-3; 10 nucleotides agree with TRBD2. The CDR3 has 18 residues. Unmatched junction bases numbered 10, after V lost 3 bases and J lost 1 base. Germline V CDR1 and CDR2: SGHAT, FQNNGV. CDR3 bases: TGTGCCAGCAGCTTTTCTAGCGGGGGCAGCCTCGGCACAGATACGCAGTATTTT. The encoded protein is CASSFSSGGSLGTDTQYF.

The rearrangement joins TRBV15 to TRBJ1-1; D unresolved. The CDR3 extends over 15 amino acids. Germline values: CDR1 LNHNV, CDR2 YYDKDF (reference sequence). Deletions cut 0 bases from V and 1 base from J, with 9 bases between. The CDR3 DNA follows: TGTGCCACCAGCAGAGATCGAGGGTGGAACACTGAAGCTTTCTTT. Encoded protein: CATSRDRGWNTEAFF. Filled out from reference TRBV15 and TRBJ1-1, the complete variable domain reads DAMVIQNPRYQVTQFGKPVTLSCSQTLNHNVMYWYQQKSSQAPKLLFHYYDKDFNNEADTPDNFQSRRPNTSFCFLDIRSPGLGDTAMYLCATSRDRGWNTEAFFGQGTRLTVV.

The chain couples TRBV5-8 to TRBJ2-6; D is unclear. The length of the CDR3 is 14 residues. Deletions cut 5 bases from V and 4 bases from J, with 10 bases between. Germline loops: CDR1 SGHTS, CDR2 YDEGEE. The chain's CDR3 is CASRTVTGANVLTF. The CDR3 DNA is TGTGCCAGCAGAACGGTAACCGGGGCCAACGTCCTGACTTTC.

This chain joins TRBV29-1 and TRBJ2-7; 7 bases are a match to TRBD1. V shed 4 bases, J shed 2 bases, and the junction held 8 bases outside the gene matches. The CDR3 length is 14 residues. Germline CDR1 reads SQVTM; CDR2 reads ANQGSEA. The CDR3 reads CSVVGTEETYEQYF. CDR3 bases: TGCAGCGTTGTCGGGACAGAAGAAACCTACGAGCAGTACTTC.

This chain uses TRBV7-9 with TRBJ1-1, with D tentatively TRBD1 (5 bases). The CDR3 spans 15 residues. Germline assignment: CDR1 SEHNR and CDR2 FQNEAQ (reference sequence). Trimming took off 6 bases at V and 0 bases at J, with 14 bases between the two ends. CDR3 protein: CASRPQGYMNTEAFF. The CDR3 region has the DNA TGTGCCAGCAGGCCGCAGGGCTACATGAACACTGAAGCTTTCTTT.

The rearrangement joins TRBV5-1 to TRBJ1-2, with 9 bases matching TRBD1. The CDR3 covers 16 residues. V lost 4 bases to trimming and J lost 3 bases; unmatched junction nucleotides: 10. Per the germline V gene, CDR1 is SGHRS and CDR2 is YFSETQ. The chain's CDR3 is CASSLGQGMSDYGYTF. CDR3 nucleotide sequence: TGCGCCAGCAGCCTCGGACAGGGGATGAGCGACTATGGCTACACCTTC.

This clone was counted between two and nine times. The rearrangement links TRBV4-2 to TRBJ2-1; 7 nucleotides agree with TRBD2. This CDR3 region has 16 residues. V lost 1 base to trimming and J lost 10 bases; unmatched junction nucleotides: 13. From germline, CDR1 is LGHNA and CDR2 YNFKEQ. The CDR3 sequence: CASSQVQAGSPGEQFF. CDR3 in DNA: TGTGCCAGCAGCCAAGTTCAAGCGGGGTCCCCGGGAGAGCAGTTCTTC.

This chain links TRBV27 with TRBJ2-1, with D possibly TRBD1 on 5 matching bases. V gave up 5 bases and J gave up 5 bases, with 22 bases separating them. Germline loops: CDR1 MNHEY, CDR2 SMNVEV (reference sequence). CDR3 size: 17 residues. CDR3 residues: CASSALRDSALNNEQFF. The DNA for the CDR3 is TGTGCCAGCAGTGCCCTCCGCGACAGCGCACTTAACAATGAGCAGTTCTTC.

The V gene is TRBV19, the J gene TRBJ1-6, with 11 bases identical to TRBD1. Germline V lookup: CDR1 LNHDA, CDR2 SQIVND (reference sequence). The trim removed 5 bases at V and 7 bases at J, leaving 10 bases unmatched. The CDR3 covers 17 residues. The CDR3 DNA follows: TGTGCCAGTAGTGTAACCGGGACAGGGGGAGGGAATTCACCCCTCCACTTT. This encodes CASSVTGTGGGNSPLHF.

This chain links TRBV9 with TRBJ2-7; 8 bases align to TRBD2. The germline V gene has CDR1 SGDLS and CDR2 YYNGEE. Trimming cost V 1 base and J 5 bases; bases outside gene matches: 5. The CDR3 runs 14 residues. The CDR3 is CASSVRGGAHEQYF. The CDR3 nucleotides read TGTGCCAGCAGCGTACGGGGGGGGGCCCACGAGCAGTACTTC.

This clone occurred a few times. J is TRBJ2-2 and V is TRBV6-5, with D possibly TRBD1 on 6 matching bases. The CDR3 covers 15 residues. CDR1 MNHEY and CDR2 SVGAGI come from the germline V gene. V lost 6 bases and J lost 1, with 12 bases in between. CDR3 amino acids: CASSRWTENTGELFF. The CDR3 coding sequence is TGTGCCAGCAGCCGCTGGACAGAGAACACCGGGGAGCTGTTTTTT.

The V and J genes are TRBV11-2 and TRBJ1-1; D unresolved. This CDR3 is built from 14 residues. The V end lost 8 bases, the J end lost 0 bases, and 13 bases lay between the germline ends. The germline CDR1 and CDR2 sequences are SGHAT and FQNNGV. The CDR3 nucleotides read TGTGCCAGCGCCCCCCGGTCAATGAACACTGAAGCTTTCTTT. Its translation is CASAPRSMNTEAFF. Full variable domain (remainder filled in from reference TRBV11-2 and TRBJ1-1): EAGVAQSPRYKIIEKRQSVAFWCNPISGHATLYWYQQILGQGPKLLIQFQNNGVVDDSQLPKDRFSAERLKGVDSTLKIQPAKLEDSAVYLCASAPRSMNTEAFFGQGTRLTVV.

This chain joins TRBV5-4 and TRBJ2-7; TRBD2 aligns across 8 bases. Germline CDR1 SGHNT, CDR2 YYREEE (reference sequence). The CDR3 contains 18 residues. V lost 1 base and J lost 6; bases outside the gene matches: 18. The CDR3 spells CASSLSSGGRGHFGEQYF. The CDR3, as DNA: TGTGCCAGCAGCTTGAGCAGCGGGGGCCGTGGTCACTTTGGCGAGCAGTACTTC.

This clone was recorded a few times. The rearrangement uses TRBV5-1 and TRBJ2-1; 9 bases match TRBD1. The V and J ends lost 2 bases and 4 bases, in that order; junction bases with no gene match: 1. The germline gives CDR1 SGHRS, CDR2 YFSETQ. This CDR3 is built from 14 residues. The CDR3 protein is CASSFGQGYNEQFF. CDR3 DNA: TGCGCCAGCAGCTTCGGACAGGGGTACAATGAGCAGTTCTTC.

In this sample, this clone turned up a few times. The V and J genes are TRBV6-6 and TRBJ1-1; no reliable D call. The length of the CDR3 is 14 residues. The germline V and J ends were trimmed by 5 bases and 1 base, with 11 bases remaining between them. Germline V gives CDR1 MNHNY, CDR2 SVGAGI (reference sequence). The CDR3 loop is CASSPTGGNTEAFF. CDR3 coding DNA: TGTGCCAGCAGTCCCACGGGAGGGAACACTGAAGCTTTCTTT.

The chain combines TRBV5-1 with TRBJ2-1; 9 nucleotides agree with TRBD1. The CDR3 runs to 15 residues. The germline gives CDR1 SGHRS, CDR2 YFSETQ. J was trimmed by 7 bases and V by 5 bases; bases with no gene match: 10. CDR3 protein: CASSSDGQGWNEQFF. CDR3 DNA: TGCGCCAGCAGTAGTGACGGACAGGGGTGGAATGAGCAGTTCTTC.

V gene TRBV18 combines with J gene TRBJ1-5; D perhaps matches TRBD1 (6 bases). With 3 bases removed from V and 4 bases from J, the gap between germline ends came to 16 bases. The CDR3 runs 16 residues. Per the germline V gene, CDR1 is KGHSH and CDR2 is LQKENI. CDR3 residues: CASSPPDADRNQPQHF. CDR3 in DNA: TGTGCCAGCTCACCCCCCGACGCGGACAGAAATCAGCCCCAGCATTTT.

This clone came up once. This CDR3 is CSATRGSGASYEQYF. DNA of the CDR3: TGCAGCGCTACGCGGGGGAGCGGGGCGTCCTACGAGCAGTACTTC. The rearrangement uses TRBV29-1 and TRBJ2-7; the match to TRBD2 covers 7 bases. This CDR3 region has 15 residues. Unmatched junction bases numbered 13, after V lost 7 bases and J lost 1 base. CDR1 and CDR2 from the germline V gene are SQVTM and ANQGSEA.

The V call is TRBV2, the J call TRBJ1-1; D not resolved. The CDR3 sequence is 12 residues long. Deletions cut 1 base from V and 6 bases from J, with 6 bases between. Germline V CDR1 and CDR2: SNHLY, FYNNEI. The CDR3 reads CASSEGTAEAFF. CDR3 coding DNA: TGTGCCAGCAGTGAAGGTACGGCTGAAGCTTTCTTT.

In DNA form, the CDR3 reads TGTGCCAGCAGCATACAAGACAGGAGCTCCTACAATGAGCAGTTCTTC. It encodes CASSIQDRSSYNEQFF. This chain links TRBV4-2 with TRBJ2-1, with D perhaps TRBD1 (6 bases). There are 16 residues in the CDR3. Germline V CDR1 and CDR2: LGHNA, YNFKEQ. Trimming shortened V by 5 bases and J by 0 bases, and 14 bases separated the two germline ends.

This clone has just one count. The chain combines TRBV6-4 with TRBJ1-6; D ambiguous. The V end lost 3 bases, the J end lost 8 bases, and 8 bases lay between the germline ends. The CDR3 loop spans 13 amino acids. Germline CDR1 MRHNA, CDR2 SNTAGT. The CDR3: CASSEGGDSPLHF. In nucleotides, the CDR3 is TGTGCCAGCAGTGAAGGCGGCGATTCACCCCTCCACTTT.